This entry lists 5 T cell receptor beta chains sequenced from one sample in a study of response to subunit inactivated influenza vaccine (dated by TCRdb to 2017 to 2018). Receptors were amplified or captured by RT-PCR. The reads were generated on an Illumina HiSeq 2500. The raw public reads went through TCRdb reprocessing: fastp at Q25, MiXCR clone calling, in-frame beta chains kept. Each CDR3 protein appears once, grouped with its most common genes and DNA. The sample table shows under 550,000 distinct CDR3 sequences, and less than 10% are seen once. The ten largest make up 13% of the sample. The specimen was PBMCs from blood, collected about 24 months after vaccination. The receptors stem from a man between 50 and 75 years old who received an inactivated influenza vaccine. Donor details come from another sample of the same person, matched by shared clones.

This clonotype has a count of ten or more. This chain joins TRBV7-2 and TRBJ2-5; D possibly corresponds to TRBD2 (5 bases). The CDR3 extends over 12 amino acids. CDR1 is SGHTA and CDR2 is FQGNSA in the germline V gene. V was pared by 2 bases and J by 5 bases, with 6 bases between. The DNA of the CDR3 is TGTGCCAGCAGCTTACAGCGGGAGACCCAGTACTTC. This codes for CASSLQRETQYF.

This clonotype has a count of ten or more. CDR3 protein: CSASSGTESTDTQYF. In DNA, the CDR3 is TGCAGTGCTAGTTCAGGAACCGAGAGCACAGATACGCAGTATTTT. V gene TRBV20-1 combines with J gene TRBJ2-3, with D unresolved. The CDR3 runs to 15 residues. The ends were cut back, 3 bases at V and 0 bases at J, with 13 bases in the middle. The germline CDR1 and CDR2 sequences are DFQATT and SNEGSKA (reference sequence).

The sample holds a few counts of this clonotype. The rearrangement uses TRBV28 and TRBJ2-1; 8 positions match TRBD2. There are 15 residues in the CDR3. Germline assignment: CDR1 MDHEN and CDR2 SYDVKM. V lost 8 bases and J lost 6; bases outside the gene matches: 12. The CDR3 coding sequence is TGTGCCAGCGCTCTTACCCAGGCGGGAGGCAATGAGCAGTTCTTC. Translation gives CASALTQAGGNEQFF.

This clonotype was counted ten times or more. The chain is built from TRBV29-1 and TRBJ1-5, with 10 positions matching TRBD1. This CDR3 spans 13 amino acids. The V segment lost 6 bases and the J segment 4 bases; nucleotides outside the gene matches: 3. Looked up from germline, CDR1 is SQVTM and CDR2 is ANQGSEA. CDR3 sequence: CSVGQGGNQPQHF. For the CDR3, the DNA is TGCAGCGTAGGACAGGGGGGAAATCAGCCCCAGCATTTT.

Only a few counts were recorded for this clonotype. V gene TRBV29-1 combines with J gene TRBJ2-1; TRBD2 matches 11 bases. Germline CDR1 SQVTM, CDR2 ANQGSEA. The CDR3 totals 16 residues. V gave up 7 bases and J gave up 2 bases; unmatched junction bases: 10. The CDR3 DNA reads TGCAGCGCGGCCTTACTAGCGGGGGCCGCCTACAATGAGCAGTTCTTC. It encodes CSAALLAGAAYNEQFF.